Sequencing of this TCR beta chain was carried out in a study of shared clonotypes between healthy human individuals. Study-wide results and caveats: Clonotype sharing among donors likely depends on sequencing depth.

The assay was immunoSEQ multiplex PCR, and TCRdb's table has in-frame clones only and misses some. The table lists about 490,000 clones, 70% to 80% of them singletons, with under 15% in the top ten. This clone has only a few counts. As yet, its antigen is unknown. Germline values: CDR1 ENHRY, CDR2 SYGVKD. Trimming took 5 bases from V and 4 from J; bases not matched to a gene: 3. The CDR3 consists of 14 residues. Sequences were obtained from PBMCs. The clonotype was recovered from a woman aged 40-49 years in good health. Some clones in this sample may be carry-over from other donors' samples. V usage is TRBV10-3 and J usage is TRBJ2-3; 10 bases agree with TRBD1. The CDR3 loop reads CAISMGQGPDTQYF. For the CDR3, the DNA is TGTGCCATCAGTATGGGACAGGGGCCAGATACGCAGTATTTT.